This entry lists 20 T cell receptor beta chains sequenced from one sample in a study of response to subunit inactivated influenza vaccine. TCRdb re-called the RT-PCR reads with MiXCR, one entry per CDR3 protein. The table has about 620,000 distinct CDR3 sequences, 10% to 12% seen once. The same specimen was also included in a second study, on T cells expressing NK-cell markers. This second report adds: The authors generated TCR beta cDNA through 5'RACE template switching with UMIs.

Here the sequenced sample was PBMCs from blood, taken on the day of vaccination. These receptors all come from a man aged 50-59 years who received an inactivated influenza vaccine.

This clonotype has more than one count but fewer than ten. This chain joins TRBV11-2 and TRBJ2-7, with no clear D. The CDR3 contains 17 residues. Looked up from germline, CDR1 is SGHAT and CDR2 is FQNNGV. Trimming cost V 0 bases and J 2 bases, with 17 bases left between them. The chain's CDR3 is CASSLEGLGHFPYEQYF. CDR3 coding DNA: TGTGCCAGCAGCTTAGAAGGGCTTGGCCATTTCCCCTACGAGCAGTACTTC.

This chain connects TRBV11-1 to TRBJ2-3; D call uncertain. V lost 3 bases and J 0 bases, leaving 7 bases between the germline ends. The CDR3 has 14 residues. Germline V gives CDR1 SGHAT, CDR2 FQDESV (reference sequence). Written as DNA, the CDR3 is TGTGCCAGCAGCTTCGGTAGGAGCACAGATACGCAGTATTTT. Protein: CASSFGRSTDTQYF.

This chain links TRBV7-6 with TRBJ2-1; 11 bases are a match to TRBD1. Germline CDR1 is SGHVS and CDR2 is FNYEAQ. The CDR3 contains 14 residues. After removal of 3 bases from V and 9 bases from J, the junction contained 4 bases not matched to a gene. The CDR3 reads CASSLGGQGVEQFF. The CDR3 DNA follows: TGTGCCAGCAGCTTGGGGGGACAGGGGGTTGAGCAGTTCTTC.

This rearrangement joins TRBV10-3 to TRBJ1-5; a possible D gene is TRBD1 (5 bases). The ends were cut back, 10 bases at V and 2 bases at J, with 12 bases in the middle. The CDR3 covers 13 residues. Germline CDR1 ENHRY, CDR2 SYGVKD. In DNA, the CDR3 is TGTGCCACCAAAACGGGGGGCAATCAGCCCCAGCATTTT. Encoded protein: CATKTGGNQPQHF.

The CDR3 region has the DNA TGCAGTGCGGCGCCCTACAGGCTCAAGAACACTGAAGCTTTCTTT. Protein: CSAAPYRLKNTEAFF. The chain employs TRBV20-1 and TRBJ1-1; a possible D gene is TRBD1 (5 bases). Trimming removed 6 bases from V and 1 base from J, with 18 bases in between. This CDR3 spans 15 amino acids. Germline V CDR1 and CDR2: DFQATT, SNEGSKA (reference sequence).

The table lists this clonotype with a few counts. This chain connects TRBV20-1 to TRBJ1-1; 7 nucleotides agree with TRBD1. The CDR3 contains 14 residues. V lost 5 bases, J lost 4 bases, and 10 bases stayed unmatched. Germline CDR1 and CDR2: DFQATT and SNEGSKA (reference sequence). As DNA, the CDR3 is TGCAGTGCTCCTAGCCAGGGGGGCGGCACTGAAGCTTTCTTT. Protein product: CSAPSQGGGTEAFF.

The V call is TRBV6-2 or TRBV6-3, the J call TRBJ2-1, with 10 bases that match TRBD2. This CDR3 is built from 16 residues. V shed 6 bases, J shed 8 bases, and the junction held 13 bases outside the gene matches. CDR1 is MNHEY and CDR2 is SVGEGT in the germline V gene. The CDR3 bases are TGTGCCAGCAGACCCTTTAGCGGGAGGAAGGGTGATGAGCAGTTCTTC. Its protein is CASRPFSGRKGDEQFF.

This clonotype was seen only a few times. The chain has TRBV12-3 or TRBV12-4 and TRBJ2-3, with 12 bases fitting TRBD2. This CDR3 spans 16 amino acids. V lost 2 bases, J lost 6 bases, and 6 bases stayed unmatched. This CDR3 reads CASSLIWTSGKDTQYF. The CDR3 nucleotides are TGTGCCAGCAGTTTAATCTGGACTAGCGGGAAGGATACGCAGTATTTT.

The chain is built from TRBV3-1 and TRBJ1-4, with a possible D match to TRBD1 (5 bases). Germline V gene data show CDR1 as LGHDT and CDR2 as YNNKEL (reference sequence). V dropped 0 bases and J dropped 5 bases, with 13 bases sitting between them. The CDR3 covers 16 residues. The CDR3 is CASSQEYGAGNEKLFF. The CDR3 DNA reads as TGTGCCAGCAGCCAAGAATACGGGGCGGGAAATGAAAAACTGTTTTTT.

This clonotype appeared a few times. The chain recombines TRBV20-1 with TRBJ2-3; TRBD2 agrees at 9 bases. V shed 6 bases, J shed 2 bases, and the junction held 9 bases outside the gene matches. The CDR3 is 15 residues long. Germline V lookup: CDR1 DFQATT, CDR2 SNEGSKA (reference sequence). CDR3: CSAHKRGAYTDTQYF. CDR3 coding DNA: TGCAGTGCCCACAAGCGGGGGGCATACACAGATACGCAGTATTTT.

CDR3 sequence: CASSQDGTGDRTDTQYF. The CDR3 region has the DNA TGCGCCAGCAGCCAAGATGGGACAGGGGATCGCACAGATACGCAGTATTTT. This chain uses TRBV4-3 with TRBJ2-3; the match to TRBD1 covers 10 bases. The CDR3 is 17 residues long. Looked up from germline, CDR1 is LGHNA and CDR2 is YSLEER. V lost 0 bases, J lost 1 base, and 4 bases stayed unmatched.

This clonotype turned up a few times. The gene calls are TRBV6-2 or TRBV6-3 and TRBJ2-7; D is unclear. Germline V gives CDR1 MNHEY, CDR2 SVGEGT. Trimming took 4 bases from V and 0 from J, leaving 10 bases between them. The CDR3 is 14 amino acids. CDR3 bases: TGTGCCAGCAGTTCGAGTGGTAACTCCTACGAGCAGTACTTC. As protein: CASSSSGNSYEQYF.

The chain is built from TRBV5-1 and TRBJ2-1; D not resolved. V lost 5 bases and J lost 4, with 16 bases in between. This CDR3 has 15 amino acids. Germline values: CDR1 SGHRS, CDR2 YFSETQ. CDR3 in amino acids: CASRPDPDIYNEQFF. Here the CDR3 DNA reads TGCGCCAGCAGGCCCGATCCGGATATTTACAATGAGCAGTTCTTC.

This chain uses TRBV12-3 or TRBV12-4 with TRBJ2-7, with D uncertain. This CDR3 comprises 13 residues. V was clipped by 3 bases and J by 2 bases, with 8 bases between them. CDR3 bases: TGTGCCAGCAGTTTTCAGGATCCCTACGAGCAGTACTTC. Protein product: CASSFQDPYEQYF.

This clonotype was recorded at least ten times. The chain employs TRBV18 and TRBJ2-5, with TRBD1 matching 7 bases. The CDR3 loop spans 13 amino acids. V shed 5 bases, J shed 2 bases, and the junction held 2 bases outside the gene matches. Germline CDR1 and CDR2: KGHSH and LQKENI. The CDR3 loop reads CASSGTVQETQYF. The CDR3 DNA sequence: TGTGCCAGCTCAGGGACAGTTCAAGAGACCCAGTACTTC.

The chain joins TRBV4-3 to TRBJ2-2; the match to TRBD2 covers 12 bases. The V segment lost 4 bases and the J segment 1 base; nucleotides outside the gene matches: 10. The CDR3 extends over 19 amino acids. CDR1 is LGHNA, CDR2 YSLEER, per germline. CDR3 DNA sequence: TGCGCCAGCAGCCCCGCCCTAGCGGGGGGGCTTGGGAACACCGGGGAGCTGTTTTTT. This sequence encodes CASSPALAGGLGNTGELFF.

Only a few counts were recorded for this clonotype. The chain has TRBV4-3 and TRBJ1-3, with D possibly being TRBD1 (5 bases). The CDR3 consists of 17 residues. The germline CDR1 and CDR2 sequences are LGHNA and YSLEER. V gave up 0 bases and J gave up 1 base, with 13 bases separating them. The CDR3 region is CASSQELTEISGNTIYF. DNA for the CDR3: TGCGCCAGCAGCCAAGAATTGACAGAAATTTCTGGAAACACCATATATTTT.

The sample holds a few counts of this clonotype. The chain carries TRBV29-1 and TRBJ1-1; 7 nucleotides align to TRBD1. Germline V gene data show CDR1 as SQVTM and CDR2 as ANQGSEA. The CDR3 has 15 amino acids. After removal of 7 bases from V and 0 bases from J, the junction contained 11 bases not matched to a gene. This CDR3 reads CSASSGGRVNTEAFF. The DNA of the CDR3 is TGCAGCGCCTCGTCAGGGGGGAGGGTGAACACTGAAGCTTTCTTT.

J is TRBJ1-3 and V is TRBV12-3 or TRBV12-4; no clear D gene. The CDR3 is 13 residues long. The V end lost 6 bases, the J end lost 9 bases, and 15 bases lay between the germline ends. The CDR3 sequence is CASRASRVATIYF. CDR3 bases: TGTGCCAGCAGAGCTTCGAGGGTTGCCACCATATATTTT.

This clonotype was picked up many times. The chain combines TRBV2 with TRBJ1-4; 8 bases line up with TRBD1. Germline lookup yields CDR1 SNHLY and CDR2 FYNNEI. There are 14 residues in the CDR3. V lost 10 bases to trimming and J lost 4 bases; unmatched junction nucleotides: 8. CDR3 DNA sequence: TGTGCCACCCAGAGGGACAGGTTTAATGAAAAACTGTTTTTT. Protein: CATQRDRFNEKLFF. The variable domain in full, with the rest retrieved from reference TRBV2 and TRBJ1-4, is EPEVTQTPSHQVTQMGQEVILRCVPISNHLYFYWYRQILGQKVEFLVSFYNNEISEKSEIFDDQFSVERPDGSNFTLKIRSTKLEDSAMYFCATQRDRFNEKLFFGSGTQLSVL.